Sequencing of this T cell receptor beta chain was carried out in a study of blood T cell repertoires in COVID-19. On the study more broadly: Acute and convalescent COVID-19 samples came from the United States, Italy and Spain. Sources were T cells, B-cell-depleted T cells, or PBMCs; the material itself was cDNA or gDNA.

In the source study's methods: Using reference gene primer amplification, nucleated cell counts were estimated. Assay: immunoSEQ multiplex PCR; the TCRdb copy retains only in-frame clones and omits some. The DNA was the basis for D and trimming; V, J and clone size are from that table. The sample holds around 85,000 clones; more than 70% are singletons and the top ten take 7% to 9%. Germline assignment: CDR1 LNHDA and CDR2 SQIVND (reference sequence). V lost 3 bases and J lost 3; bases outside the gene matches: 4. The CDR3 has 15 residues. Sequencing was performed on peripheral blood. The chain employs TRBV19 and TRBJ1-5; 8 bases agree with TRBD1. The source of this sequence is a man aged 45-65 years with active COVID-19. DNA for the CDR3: TGTGCCAGTAGTATCGACAGGGGCAACAATCAGCCCCAGCATTTT. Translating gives CASSIDRGNNQPQHF.